The next 6 T cell receptor beta chains were all read from a single sample in a study of cytomegalovirus exposure and HLA in healthy donors. The PCR made use of 60 Vbeta and 13 Jbeta primers. The protocol was immunoSEQ multiplex PCR, while the TCRdb copy is restricted to in-frame clones and leaves out a portion. The data hold 150,000 or so clones, with roughly four fifths observed a single time. The sample taken for sequencing was PBMCs. The receptors come from a man aged 45-60 years in good health and CMV-seropositive.

This clone was observed once. The chain joins TRBV4-3 to TRBJ2-3; D gene uncertain. This CDR3 has 14 amino acids. Germline assignment: CDR1 LGHNA and CDR2 YSLEER. Between the trimmed V and J ends, which lost 0 bases and 2 bases, there was a span of 6 bases. The CDR3 DNA sequence: TGCGCCAGCAGCCAAGATCTGTACACAGATACGCAGTATTTT. It specifies CASSQDLYTDTQYF.

The chain has TRBV7-9 and TRBJ2-7; 7 positions agree with TRBD2. Germline V gene data show CDR1 as SEHNR and CDR2 as FQNEAQ (reference sequence). The CDR3 totals 14 residues. Losses at the gene ends were 5 bases for V and 3 bases for J; bases not matched to a gene: 7. CDR3 sequence (DNA): TGTGCCAGCAGCCCGGGGAGGGTGAACTACGAGCAGTACTTC. Its protein product is CASSPGRVNYEQYF.

This rearrangement joins TRBV19 to TRBJ1-6, with D tentatively TRBD1 (6 bases). Between the trimmed V and J ends, which lost 4 bases and 5 bases, there was a span of 9 bases. The length of the CDR3 is 14 residues. Per the germline V gene, CDR1 is LNHDA and CDR2 is SQIVND (reference sequence). CDR3: CASSTDRNNSPLHF. CDR3 bases: TGTGCCAGTAGTACGGACAGAAATAATTCACCCCTCCACTTT.

The rearrangement joins TRBV27 to TRBJ1-3, with TRBD1 matching over 10 bases. This CDR3 spans 17 amino acids. CDR1 MNHEY and CDR2 SMNVEV come from the germline V gene (reference sequence). Germline trimming cut 5 bases from V and 1 base from J; bases unmatched to any gene: 8. The chain's CDR3 is CASSPSGQGRSGNTIYF. DNA for the CDR3: TGTGCCAGCAGTCCTTCGGGACAGGGGAGGTCTGGAAACACCATATATTTT.

This clone has a single count. The V call is TRBV5-6, the J call TRBJ2-1; 7 bases line up with TRBD1. Germline V lookup: CDR1 SGHDT, CDR2 YYEEEE. The junction had 3 bases not matched to a gene; V was cut back by 2 bases and J by 4 bases. The CDR3 runs to 14 residues. The CDR3 loop reads CASSFGTEYNEQFF. The CDR3 coding sequence is TGTGCCAGCAGCTTTGGGACAGAGTACAATGAGCAGTTCTTC.

The rearrangement uses TRBV5-6 and TRBJ2-7; D perhaps matches TRBD1 (6 bases). The CDR3 is 13 residues long. V was cut by 3 bases and J by 2 bases, with 9 bases left in between. The germline V gene encodes CDR1 SGHDT and CDR2 YYEEEE. In DNA, the CDR3 is TGTGCCAGCAGCTCGACAGGTCCCTACGAGCAGTACTTC. Its translation is CASSSTGPYEQYF. Full variable domain (outside the CDR3, taken from reference TRBV5-6 and TRBJ2-7): DAGVTQSPTHLIKTRGQQVTLRCSPKSGHDTVSWYQQALGQGPQFIFQYYEEEERQRGNFPDRFSGHQFPNYSSELNVNALLLGDSALYLCASSSTGPYEQYFGPGTRLTVT.